The clone carrying this TCR beta chain was observed at least ten times. Antigen: not known. This entry is derived from a study of human T cells and chemical hapten exposure. On the study more broadly: How much TCR each sample yielded varied, mostly because pooled library volumes differed slightly. Study-level findings and limits: Sensitizing with DPC caused no change in TCRs above 1 in 1000 frequency.

Germline V gene lookup returns CDR1 SEHNR and CDR2 FQNEAQ (reference sequence). V lost 11 bases and J lost 5; bases outside the gene matches: 15. The CDR3 totals 16 residues. The study used a library that attached unique molecular identifiers to individual cDNA molecules. Authors' methods: Counting gave a median of about 89,000 TCRs per sample, with values ranging from roughly 20,000 to 700,000. TCRdb reprocessed the 5' RACE reads via MiXCR and lists one record per CDR3 protein. The V and J calls follow TCRdb's processing rather than the paper's. Here the sample spans more than 140,000 distinct CDR3 sequences, roughly 4.1% being singletons. The starting material, unfractionated whole blood, was used for total RNA extraction.

This receptor was obtained from a female donor in good health. This rearrangement joins TRBV7-9 to TRBJ1-1; 12 bases are shared with TRBD1. CDR3 bases: TGTGCCTCCAATCGGGACAGGGGGCTTGCGGTTACTGAAGCTTTCTTT. This gives the protein CASNRDRGLAVTEAFF.